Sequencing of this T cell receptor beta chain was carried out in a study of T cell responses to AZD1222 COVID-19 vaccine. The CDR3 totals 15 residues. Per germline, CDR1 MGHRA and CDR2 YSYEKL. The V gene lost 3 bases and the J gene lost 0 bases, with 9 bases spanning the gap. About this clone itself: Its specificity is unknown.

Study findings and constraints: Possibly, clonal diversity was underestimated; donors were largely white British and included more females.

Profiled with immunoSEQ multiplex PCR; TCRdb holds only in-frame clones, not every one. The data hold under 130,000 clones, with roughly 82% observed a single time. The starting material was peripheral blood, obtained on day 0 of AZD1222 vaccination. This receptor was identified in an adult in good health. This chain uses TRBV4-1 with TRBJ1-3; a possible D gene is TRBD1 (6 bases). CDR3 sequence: CASSQRTVSGNTIYF. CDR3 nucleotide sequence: TGCGCCAGCAGCCAGCGGACAGTCTCTGGAAACACCATATATTTT.